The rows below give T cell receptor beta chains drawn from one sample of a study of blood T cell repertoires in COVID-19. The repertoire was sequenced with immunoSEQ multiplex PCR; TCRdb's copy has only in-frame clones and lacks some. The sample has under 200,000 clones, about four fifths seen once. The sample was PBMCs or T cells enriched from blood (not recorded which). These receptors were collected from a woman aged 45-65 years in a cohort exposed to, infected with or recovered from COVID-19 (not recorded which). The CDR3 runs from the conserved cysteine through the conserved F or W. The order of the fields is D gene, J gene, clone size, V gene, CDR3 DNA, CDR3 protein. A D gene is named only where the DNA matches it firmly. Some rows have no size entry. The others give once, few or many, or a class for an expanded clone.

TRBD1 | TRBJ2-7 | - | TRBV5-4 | TGTGCCAGCAGCTTGCCTCTGGGACAGGGACCCTACGAGCAGTACTTC | CASSLPLGQGPYEQYF
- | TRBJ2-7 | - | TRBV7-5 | TGTGCCAGAAGCTTAGCGCTTTTTGAAGGACTCGGATACGAGCAGTACTTC | CARSLALFEGLGYEQYF
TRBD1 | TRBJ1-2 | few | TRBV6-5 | TGTGCCAGCAGTTCCCCCTCCGGGACAGGTTCTCGCGGCTACACCTTC | CASSSPSGTGSRGYTF
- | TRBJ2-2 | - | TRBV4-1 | TGCGCCAGCAGCCGGCTAGATACCGGGGAGCTGTTTTTT | CASSRLDTGELFF
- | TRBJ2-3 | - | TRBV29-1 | TGCAGCGTTGGTTTTTTTGCGGGTGCTAGCACAGATACGCAGTATTTT | CSVGFFAGASTDTQYF
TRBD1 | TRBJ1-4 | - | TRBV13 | TGTGCCAGCAGCCTGGGACAGGGGGCAAGAAAACTGTTTTTT | CASSLGQGARKLFF
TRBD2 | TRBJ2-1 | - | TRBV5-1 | TGCGCCAGCAGGGTCAGCGGGGGTACCTACAATGAGCAGTTCTTC | CASRVSGGTYNEQFF
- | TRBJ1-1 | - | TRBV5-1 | TGCGCCAGCAGCTTGGAGGGACAAATGAACACTGAAGCTTTCTTT | CASSLEGQMNTEAFF
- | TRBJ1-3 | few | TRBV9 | TGTGCCAGCAGCAGGGGTTTCGGAAACACCATATATTTT | CASSRGFGNTIYF
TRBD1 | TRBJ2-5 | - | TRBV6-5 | TGTGCCAGCAGAGCGGACAGGGGGGCCGAAGAGACCCAGTACTTC | CASRADRGAEETQYF
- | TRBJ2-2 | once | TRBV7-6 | TGTGCCAGCAGTTCAGGGGCGGGGGCCGGGGAGCTGTTTTTT | CASSSGAGAGELFF
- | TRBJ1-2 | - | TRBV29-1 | TGCAGCGTTGGGTCAGCGGGGTTGGGCTACACCTTC | CSVGSAGLGYTF
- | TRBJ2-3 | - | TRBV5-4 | TGTGCCAGCGGATCGGGTACAGATACGCAGTATTTT | CASGSGTDTQYF
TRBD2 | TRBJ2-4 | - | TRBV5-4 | TGTGCCAGCAGTCAGCGGGGGCCGCAAGCCAAAAACATTCAGTACTTC | CASSQRGPQAKNIQYF
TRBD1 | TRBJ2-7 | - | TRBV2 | TGTGCCAGCATTCGGGACAGGGAACGCGAGCAGTACTTC | CASIRDREREQYF
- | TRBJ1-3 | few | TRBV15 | TGTGCCACCAGCATAGACAGGTCTGGAAACACCATATATTTT | CATSIDRSGNTIYF
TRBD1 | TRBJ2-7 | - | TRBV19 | TGTGCCAGTAGTATAGGAGGGACAGGGGGCTACGAGCAGTACTTC | CASSIGGTGGYEQYF
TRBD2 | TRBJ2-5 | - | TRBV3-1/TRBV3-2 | TGTGCCAGCAGCCAAGATAGGAAAGGACTAGCGGGCTTTCAAGAGACCCAGTACTTC | CASSQDRKGLAGFQETQYF
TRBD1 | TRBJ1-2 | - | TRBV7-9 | TGTGCCAGCAGCATCCAAGAGGGGGCGAACTATGGCTACACCTTC | CASSIQEGANYGYTF
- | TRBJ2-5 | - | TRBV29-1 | TGCAGCGTTGAACTAGTTGGCACCCAGTACTTC | CSVELVGTQYF
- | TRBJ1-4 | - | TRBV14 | TGTGCCAGCAGCCAAGGGGGCGGGAGTTCGGTTGAAAAACTGTTTTTT | CASSQGGGSSVEKLFF
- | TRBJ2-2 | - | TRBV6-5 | TGTGCCACCTACACTAGAGCCGGGGAGCTGTTTTTT | CATYTRAGELFF
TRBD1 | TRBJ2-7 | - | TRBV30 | TGTGCCTGGACAAGACATACAGGGGGTCGGGAGCAGTACTTC | CAWTRHTGGREQYF
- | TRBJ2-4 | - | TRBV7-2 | TGTGCCAGCAGCTACATCCCAGCCAAAAACATTCAGTACTTC | CASSYIPAKNIQYF
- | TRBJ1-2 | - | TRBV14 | TGTGCCAGCAGCCCTTCGCCTATCTATGGCTACACCTTC | CASSPSPIYGYTF
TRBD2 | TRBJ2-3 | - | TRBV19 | TGTGCCAGTAATGGAGCTAGCGGGCGTCCCGGCACAGATACGCAGTATTTT | CASNGASGRPGTDTQYF
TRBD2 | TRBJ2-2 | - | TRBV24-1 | TGTGCCACCAGTGAGGCCCCAGATTTTAGCGGGAGACGGACCGGGGAGCTGTTTTTT | CATSEAPDFSGRRTGELFF
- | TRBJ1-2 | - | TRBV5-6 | TGTGCCAGCAGCTTGGTTCTTCGGGACTATGGCTACACCTTC | CASSLVLRDYGYTF
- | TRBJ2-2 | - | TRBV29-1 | TGCAGCGTTACCGGTCCGAACACCGGGGAGCTGTTTTTT | CSVTGPNTGELFF
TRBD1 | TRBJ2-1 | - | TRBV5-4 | TGTGCCAGCAGCTTGGCAGGGGGTATGGAGTTCTTC | CASSLAGGMEFF
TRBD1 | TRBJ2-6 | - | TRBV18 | TGTGCCAGCTCAGCCGGACAGGGGAACTCTGGGGCCAACGTCCTGACTTTC | CASSAGQGNSGANVLTF
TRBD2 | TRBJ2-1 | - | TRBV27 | TGTGCCAGCAGGCTAGCGGGAGTGAATGAGCAGTTCTTC | CASRLAGVNEQFF
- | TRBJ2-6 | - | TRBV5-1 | TGCGCCAGCAGCTTGGCCCCTTCTGGGGCCAACGTCCTGACTTTC | CASSLAPSGANVLTF
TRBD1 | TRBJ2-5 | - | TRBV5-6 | TGTGCCAGCAGCCTATGGACAGGGGAGGGCCAAGAGACCCAGTACTTC | CASSLWTGEGQETQYF
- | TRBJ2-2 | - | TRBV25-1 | TGTGCCAGCAGTGCCCCTTCCGGGGAGCTGTTTTTT | CASSAPSGELFF
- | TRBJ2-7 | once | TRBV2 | TGTGCCAGCAGTGACGCAGTAAACTACGAGCAGTACTTC | CASSDAVNYEQYF
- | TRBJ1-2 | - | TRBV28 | TGTGCCAGCAGTCGGACAAGGACGTCTCAGTGCACCTTC | CASSRTRTSQCTF
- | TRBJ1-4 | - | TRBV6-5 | TGTGCCAGCAGTTCGGGGGGACGATATGAAAAACTGTTTTTT | CASSSGGRYEKLFF
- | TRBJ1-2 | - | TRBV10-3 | TGTGCCATCAGTGAGTCGGCAAACTATGGCTACACCTTC | CAISESANYGYTF
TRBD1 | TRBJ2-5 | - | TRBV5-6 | TGTGCCAGCAGCCCAAGGGACAGGGATGAAGAGACCCAGTACTTC | CASSPRDRDEETQYF
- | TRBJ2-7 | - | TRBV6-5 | TGTGCCAGCAGTTTAGCGGAATCTCCGGACTGGCAGTACTTC | CASSLAESPDWQYF